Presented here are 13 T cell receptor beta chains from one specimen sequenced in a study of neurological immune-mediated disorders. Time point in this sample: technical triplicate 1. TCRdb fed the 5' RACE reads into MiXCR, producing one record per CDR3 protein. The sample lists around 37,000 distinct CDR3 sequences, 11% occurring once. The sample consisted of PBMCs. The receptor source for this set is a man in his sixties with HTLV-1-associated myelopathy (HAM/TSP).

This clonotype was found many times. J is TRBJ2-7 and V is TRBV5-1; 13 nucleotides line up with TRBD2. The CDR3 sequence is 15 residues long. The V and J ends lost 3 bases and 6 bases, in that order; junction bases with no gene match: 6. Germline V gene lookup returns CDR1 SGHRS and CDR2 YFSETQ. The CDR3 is CASSYGTSGIGEQYF. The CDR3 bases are TGCGCCAGCAGCTATGGGACTAGCGGGATCGGCGAGCAGTACTTC.

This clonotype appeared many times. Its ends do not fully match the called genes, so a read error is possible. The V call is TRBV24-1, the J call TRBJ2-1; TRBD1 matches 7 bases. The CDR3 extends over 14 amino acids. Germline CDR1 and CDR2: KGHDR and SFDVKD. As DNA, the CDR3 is TGTGACACCAGTGACCAGTCCAGGGGGAATGAGCAGTTCTTC. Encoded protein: CDTSDQSRGNEQFF.

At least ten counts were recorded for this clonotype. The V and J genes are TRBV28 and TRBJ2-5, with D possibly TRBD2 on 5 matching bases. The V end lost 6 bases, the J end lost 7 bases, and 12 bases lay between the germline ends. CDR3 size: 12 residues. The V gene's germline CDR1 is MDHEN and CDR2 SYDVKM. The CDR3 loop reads CASSEGIRTQYF. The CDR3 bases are TGTGCCAGCAGCGAGGGTATAAGGACCCAGTACTTC.

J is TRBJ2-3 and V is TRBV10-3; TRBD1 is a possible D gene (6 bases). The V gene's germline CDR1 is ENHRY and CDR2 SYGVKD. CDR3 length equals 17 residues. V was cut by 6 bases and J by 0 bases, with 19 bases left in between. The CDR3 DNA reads TGTGCCATCAGCACCGGCACAGGGTCTGCGAGCACAGATACGCAGTATTTT. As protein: CAISTGTGSASTDTQYF.

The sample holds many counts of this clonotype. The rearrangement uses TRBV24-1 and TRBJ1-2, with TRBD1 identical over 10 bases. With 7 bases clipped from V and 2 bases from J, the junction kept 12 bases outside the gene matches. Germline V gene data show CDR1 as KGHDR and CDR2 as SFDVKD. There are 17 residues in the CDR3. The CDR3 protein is CATSGPWGTGDNYGYTF. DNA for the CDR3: TGTGCCACCAGCGGGCCCTGGGGGACAGGGGACAACTATGGCTACACCTTC.

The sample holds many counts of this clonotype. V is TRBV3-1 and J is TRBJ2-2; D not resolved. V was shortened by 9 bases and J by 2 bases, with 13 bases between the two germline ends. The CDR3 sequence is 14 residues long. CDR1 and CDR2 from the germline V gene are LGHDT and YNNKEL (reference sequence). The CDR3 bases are TGTGCCAGTACATCGGCCTCCAACACCGGGGAGCTGTTTTTT. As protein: CASTSASNTGELFF. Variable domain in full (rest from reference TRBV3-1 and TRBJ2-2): DTAVSQTPKYLVTQMGNDKSIKCEQNLGHDTMYWYKQDSKKFLKIMFSYNNKELIINETVPNRFSPKSPDKAHLNLHINSLELGDSAVYFCASTSASNTGELFFGEGSRLTVL.

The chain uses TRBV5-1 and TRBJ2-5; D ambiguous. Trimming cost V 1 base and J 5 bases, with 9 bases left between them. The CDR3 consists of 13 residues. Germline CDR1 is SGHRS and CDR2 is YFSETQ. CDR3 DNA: TGCGCCAGCAGCTTGTTCACCCCCGAGACCCAGTACTTC. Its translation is CASSLFTPETQYF.

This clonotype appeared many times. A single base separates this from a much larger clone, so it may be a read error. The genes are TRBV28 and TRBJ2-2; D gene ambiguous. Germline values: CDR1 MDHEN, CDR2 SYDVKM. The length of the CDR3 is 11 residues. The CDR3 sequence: CVTLNTGELFF. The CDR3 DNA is TGTGTCACCTTGAACACCGGGGAGCTGTTTTTT.

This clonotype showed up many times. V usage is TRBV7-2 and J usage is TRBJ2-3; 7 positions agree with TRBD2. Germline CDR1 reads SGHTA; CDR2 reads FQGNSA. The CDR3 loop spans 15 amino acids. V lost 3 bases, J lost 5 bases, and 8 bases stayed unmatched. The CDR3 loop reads CASSLGDYAGDTQYF. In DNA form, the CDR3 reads TGTGCCAGCAGCTTGGGGGACTATGCGGGAGATACGCAGTATTTT.

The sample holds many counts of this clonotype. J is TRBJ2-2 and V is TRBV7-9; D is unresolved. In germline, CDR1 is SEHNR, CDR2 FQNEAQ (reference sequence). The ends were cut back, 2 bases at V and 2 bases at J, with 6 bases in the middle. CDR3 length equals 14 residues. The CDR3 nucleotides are TGTGCCAGCAGCTTAAGTCTAAACACCGGGGAGCTGTTTTTT. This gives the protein CASSLSLNTGELFF.

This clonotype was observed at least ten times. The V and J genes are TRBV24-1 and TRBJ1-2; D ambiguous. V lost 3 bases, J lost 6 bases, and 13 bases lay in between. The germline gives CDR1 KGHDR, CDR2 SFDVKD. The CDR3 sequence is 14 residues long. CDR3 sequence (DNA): TGTGCCACCAGTGATGGAAGAGGGATCCATGGCTACACCTTC. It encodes CATSDGRGIHGYTF.

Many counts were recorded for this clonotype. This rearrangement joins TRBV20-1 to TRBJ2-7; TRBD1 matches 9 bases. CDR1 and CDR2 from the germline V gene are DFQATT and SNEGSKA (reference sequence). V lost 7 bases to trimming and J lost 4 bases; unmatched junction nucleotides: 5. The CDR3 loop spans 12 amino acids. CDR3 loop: CSVQQGAYEQYF. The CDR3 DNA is TGCAGTGTTCAACAGGGGGCATACGAGCAGTACTTC.

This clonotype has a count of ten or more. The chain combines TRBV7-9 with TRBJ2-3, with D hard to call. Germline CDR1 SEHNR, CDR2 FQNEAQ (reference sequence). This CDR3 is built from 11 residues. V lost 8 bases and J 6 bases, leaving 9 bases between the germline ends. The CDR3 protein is CASGERDTQYF. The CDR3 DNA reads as TGTGCCAGCGGCGAGAGGGATACGCAGTATTTT.